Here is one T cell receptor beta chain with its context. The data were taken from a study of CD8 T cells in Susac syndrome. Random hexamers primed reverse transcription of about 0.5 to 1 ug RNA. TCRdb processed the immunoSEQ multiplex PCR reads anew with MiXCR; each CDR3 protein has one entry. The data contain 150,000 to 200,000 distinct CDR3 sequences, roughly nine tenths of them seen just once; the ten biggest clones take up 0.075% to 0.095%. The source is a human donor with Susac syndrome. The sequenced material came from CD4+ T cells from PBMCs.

CDR3 in amino acids: CASSYTDENSPLHF. CDR3 bases: TGTGCCAGCAGTTACACCGACGAGAATTCACCCCTCCACTTT. The J gene is TRBJ1-6, the V gene TRBV6-6, with D unclear. CDR1 is MNHNY and CDR2 is SVGAGI in the germline V gene (reference sequence). The CDR3 runs 14 residues. V was trimmed by 2 bases and J by 7 bases, leaving 9 bases between them.